This TCR beta chain was captured in a study of T cell responses to AZD1222 COVID-19 vaccine. Here immunoSEQ multiplex PCR was the method, and the copy in TCRdb shows in-frame clones only, minus some. The table includes fewer than 150,000 clones, roughly 91% detected once. The CDR3 runs to 15 residues. CDR1 SGHTA and CDR2 FQGNSA come from the germline V gene. V was cut by 1 base and J by 5 bases, with 14 bases left in between. The input for sequencing was peripheral blood, taken 28 days after the second AZD1222 dose. This chain connects TRBV7-2 to TRBJ2-5; perhaps TRBD1 as D (6 bases). This TCR derives from an adult who received the AZD1222 COVID-19 vaccine. The CDR3 nucleotides are TGTGCCAGCAGCTTAGTTGTAACAGGGCAGGAGACCCAGTACTTC. Translated, it gives CASSLVVTGQETQYF.